This T cell receptor beta chain derives from a study of blood T cells in healthy people across ages. Notes on the study in general: The authors considered diversity estimates from one million T cells to be underestimates. Because sorting was not performed, PBMCs prevented conclusive naive versus antigen-experienced comparison.

Per sample, no less than 5.5 micrograms of total RNA were extracted. The CDR3 has 14 amino acids. Looked up from germline, CDR1 is MDHEN and CDR2 is SYDVKM. V lost 6 bases to trimming and J lost 7 bases; unmatched junction nucleotides: 10. About this clonotype: Its antigen is unidentified.

Using a J-beta primer mix together with a sample-barcoded 5' primer, a second PCR was run for roughly 6 to 12 cycles. Each cDNA was tagged by a template-switch adaptor containing 12 random nucleotides. TCRdb re-analysed the 5' RACE reads in MiXCR, keeping a single row per CDR3 protein. The top ten hold roughly 24% of the sample, which has 1,800,000 or so distinct CDR3 sequences, around 40% seen once. The receptor's source is a human donor in good health. J is TRBJ2-3 and V is TRBV28, with 7 bases identical to TRBD1. Source material: blood. CDR3 amino acids: CASSFRDREYTQYF. The CDR3 DNA reads as TGTGCCAGCAGCTTCCGGGACAGAGAATATACGCAGTATTTT.